This is a list of T cell receptor beta chains from one sample in a study of T-cell memory formation after mild COVID-19. MiXCR was run by TCRdb on the 5' RACE reads, yielding one entry per CDR3 protein. The repertoire holds roughly 310,000 distinct CDR3 sequences, with about 15% as singletons. The sample was PBMCs or a T cell subset sorted from them (not recorded which). The receptors originated from a man between 18 and 29 years old who had mild COVID-19 (a few samples of this study predate the infection). Cell type and time point are not known. Each CDR3 is given with its conserved first and last residue. D genes are given only for firm matches. Size values are once, few and many counts, or a class for expanded clones, and some rows have none.

d_gene	j_gene	abundance	len	v_gene	CDR3nt	CDR3aa
.	TRBJ2-1	few	12	TRBV29-1	TGCAGCGCCGTCGGGGGCTACAATGAGCAGTTCTTC	CSAVGGYNEQFF
.	TRBJ1-6	.	13	TRBV12-3/TRBV12-4	TGTGCCAGCAGTTTAAGGGTGCGGACACCCCTCCACTTT	CASSLRVRTPLHF
TRBD1	TRBJ1-1	few	17	TRBV6-2/TRBV6-3	TGTGCCAGCGGCTCGACTCCGGGACAGGTGATGAACACTGAAGCTTTCTTT	CASGSTPGQVMNTEAFF
.	TRBJ2-7	few	14	TRBV10-1	TGCGCCAGCAGTGAGGGGGGCACCTCCTACGAGCAGTACTTC	CASSEGGTSYEQYF
TRBD2	TRBJ2-1	.	15	TRBV20-1	TGCAGTGCTAGTGCACTAGCGGGGTACTCACTGGAGCAGTTCTTC	CSASALAGYSLEQFF
TRBD2	TRBJ2-5	.	16	TRBV7-2	TGTGCCAGCAGCTCAACTATAGCGGGGGGGCCAGGGACCCAGTACTTC	CASSSTIAGGPGTQYF
.	TRBJ2-1	few	13	TRBV11-3	TGTGCCAGCAGCTTAGGGTACCACAATGAGCAGTTCTTC	CASSLGYHNEQFF
.	TRBJ2-5	.	10	TRBV20-1	TGCAGTCCGGGAAAAGAGACCCAGTACTTC	CSPGKETQYF
.	TRBJ1-5	few	17	TRBV23-1	TGCGCCAGCAGTCAATCGCCTCCGCACGGACGCAATCAGCCCCAGCATTTT	CASSQSPPHGRNQPQHF
TRBD1	TRBJ2-3	.	13	TRBV5-1	TGCGCCAGCGGTAGACAGGGTGCAGATACGCAGTATTTT	CASGRQGADTQYF
.	TRBJ1-1	few	15	TRBV5-1	TGCGCCAGCAGCTTGGTCGGGGTGAGCTCCACTGAAGCTTTCTTT	CASSLVGVSSTEAFF
.	TRBJ1-1	few	14	TRBV5-1	TGCGCCAGCAGCTCAGGTATCAAGAACACTGAAGCTTTCTTT	CASSSGIKNTEAFF
.	TRBJ2-5	.	17	TRBV6-1	TGTGCCAGCAGTGCCATCAGGGGTATGAGGGGCCCAGAGACCCAGTACTTC	CASSAIRGMRGPETQYF